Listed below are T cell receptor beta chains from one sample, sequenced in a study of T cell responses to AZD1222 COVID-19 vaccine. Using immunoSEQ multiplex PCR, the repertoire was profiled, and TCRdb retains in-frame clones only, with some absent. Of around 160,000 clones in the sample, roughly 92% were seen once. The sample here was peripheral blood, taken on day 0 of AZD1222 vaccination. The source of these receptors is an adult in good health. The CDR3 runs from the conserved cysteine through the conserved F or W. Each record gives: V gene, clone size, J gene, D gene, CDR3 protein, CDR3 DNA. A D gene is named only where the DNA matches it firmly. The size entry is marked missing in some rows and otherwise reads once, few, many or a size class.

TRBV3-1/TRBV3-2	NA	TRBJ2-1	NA	CASSQTSHEQFF	TGTGCCAGCAGCCAGACAAGCCATGAGCAGTTCTTC
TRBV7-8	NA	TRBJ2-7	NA	CASSLAPRGGHYEQYF	TGTGCCAGCAGCTTAGCGCCCAGGGGAGGACACTACGAGCAGTACTTC
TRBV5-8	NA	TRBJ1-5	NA	CASSLAGRVNQPQHF	TGTGCCAGCAGCCTAGCCGGACGGGTTAATCAGCCCCAGCATTTT
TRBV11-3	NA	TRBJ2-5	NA	CASSGTGETQYF	TGTGCCAGCAGCGGAACCGGGGAGACCCAGTACTTC
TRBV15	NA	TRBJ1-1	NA	CATSRDPSGSTEAFF	TGTGCCACCAGCAGAGACCCGAGCGGGAGCACTGAAGCTTTCTTT
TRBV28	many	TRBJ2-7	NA	CASSLPLVSYEQYF	TGTGCCAGCAGTCTCCCGTTAGTGTCCTACGAGCAGTACTTC
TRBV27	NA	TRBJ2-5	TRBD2	CASSTFLAGGPWETQYF	TGTGCCAGCAGTACCTTTCTAGCGGGAGGGCCTTGGGAGACCCAGTACTTC
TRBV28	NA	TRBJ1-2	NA	CASSLRPHGYTF	TGTGCCAGCAGTTTACGCCCACATGGCTACACCTTC
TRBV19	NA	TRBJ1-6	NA	CASSIYGGREHNSPLHF	TGTGCCAGTAGTATCTACGGCGGCAGAGAACATAATTCACCCCTCCACTTT
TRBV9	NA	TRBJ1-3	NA	CASSSRVTTGNTIYF	TGTGCCAGCAGCTCCAGAGTAACGACTGGAAACACCATATATTTT
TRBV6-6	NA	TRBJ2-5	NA	CASSSRVQETQYF	TGTGCCAGCAGTTCCAGGGTCCAAGAGACCCAGTACTTC
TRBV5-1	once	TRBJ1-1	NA	CASSLRSSYEAFF	TGCGCCAGCAGCTTGCGGTCGTCATATGAAGCTTTCTTT
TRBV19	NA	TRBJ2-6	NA	CASSIVRSWGANVLTF	TGTGCCAGTAGTATAGTCCGAAGCTGGGGGGCCAACGTCCTGACTTTC
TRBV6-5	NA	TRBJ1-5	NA	CASSTPRQRGKPQHF	TGTGCCAGCAGTACCCCTCGCCAGAGGGGAAAGCCCCAGCATTTT
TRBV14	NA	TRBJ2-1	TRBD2	CASSPLAGGNEQFF	TGTGCCAGCAGCCCTCTAGCGGGAGGCAATGAGCAGTTCTTC
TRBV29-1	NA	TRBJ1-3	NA	CSVEGIQDTIYF	TGCAGCGTTGAAGGTATCCAGGACACCATATATTTT
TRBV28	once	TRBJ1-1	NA	CASSSTLETEAFF	TGTGCCAGCAGCTCGACTCTCGAGACTGAAGCTTTCTTT
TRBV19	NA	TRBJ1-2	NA	CASSRPDYGYTF	TGTGCCAGTAGTAGGCCCGACTATGGCTACACCTTC
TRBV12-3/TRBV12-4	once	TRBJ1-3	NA	CASSLANTIYF	TGTGCCAGCAGTTTAGCAAACACCATATATTTT
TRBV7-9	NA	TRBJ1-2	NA	CASSAYEDGYTF	TGTGCCAGCAGCGCTTACGAGGATGGCTACACCTTC
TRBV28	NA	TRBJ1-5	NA	CASSFRIASNQPQHF	TGTGCCAGCAGTTTTAGAATTGCTAGCAATCAGCCCCAGCATTTT
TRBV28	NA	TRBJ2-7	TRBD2	CASSLTGAGVGQYF	TGTGCCAGCAGTTTAACCGGTGCGGGGGTCGGGCAGTACTTC
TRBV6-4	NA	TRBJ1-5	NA	CAKWGNSNQPQHF	TGTGCCAAGTGGGGGAATAGCAATCAGCCCCAGCATTTT
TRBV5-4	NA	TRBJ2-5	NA	CASSHLSRGQETQYF	TGTGCCAGCAGCCACCTATCTAGAGGTCAAGAGACCCAGTACTTC
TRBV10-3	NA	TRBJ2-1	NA	CASKTPSSNNEQFF	TGTGCCTCAAAAACGCCTAGTAGCAACAATGAGCAGTTCTTC
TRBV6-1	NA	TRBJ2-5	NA	CASSEAWHGWETQYF	TGTGCCAGCAGTGAAGCCTGGCACGGCTGGGAGACCCAGTACTTC
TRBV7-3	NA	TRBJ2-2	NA	CASSLGISGRGELFF	TGTGCCAGCAGCTTAGGAATTAGCGGACGGGGGGAGCTGTTTTTT
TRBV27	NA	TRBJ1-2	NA	CASSSRGANYGYTF	TGTGCCAGCAGTTCCCGTGGGGCGAACTATGGCTACACCTTC
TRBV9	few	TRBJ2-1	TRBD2	CASSVGTSGRGEQFF	TGTGCCAGCAGCGTAGGGACTAGCGGGAGGGGTGAGCAGTTCTTC